The 21 T cell receptor beta chains below were found in one sample sequenced in a study of healthy donors' naive CD4 and CD8 T cells. Each TCR library used 450 to 600 ng of total RNA and a linear amplification protocol. TCRdb re-called the reads through MiXCR, storing one row per CDR3 protein. The sample yields approximately 200,000 distinct CDR3 sequences, under 85% seen once. Sequencing input: naive CD4+ and CD8+ T cells sorted from blood, pooled from several donors. The receptors come from a pool of human donors in good health; the sample pools cells from several healthy donors.

This clonotype was observed a few times. V usage is TRBV30 and J usage is TRBJ2-1; 8 bases fit TRBD2. CDR1 and CDR2 (germline): GTSNPN, SVGIG (reference sequence). Trimming cost V 0 bases and J 6 bases; bases outside gene matches: 13. The CDR3 is made up of 17 amino acids. This CDR3 is CAWSVSVGVAGSNEQFF. Here the CDR3 DNA reads TGTGCCTGGAGTGTATCAGTGGGGGTAGCGGGAAGCAATGAGCAGTTCTTC. The full variable domain, in which reference TRBV30 and TRBJ2-1 provide the parts outside the CDR3, is SQTIHQWPATLVQPVGSPLSLECTVEGTSNPNLYWYRQAAGRGLQLLFYSVGIGQISSEVPQNLSASRPQDRQFILSSKKLLLSDSGFYLCAWSVSVGVAGSNEQFFGPGTRLTVL.

The chain couples TRBV7-6 to TRBJ2-3, with 8 bases identical to TRBD2. With V trimmed by 0 bases and J by 2 bases, 4 bases remained unmatched. The germline V gene has CDR1 SGHVS and CDR2 FNYEAQ. This CDR3 has 16 residues. The CDR3 nucleotides are TGTGCCAGCAGCTTAGCGCGGCGGGGGGCCACAGATACGCAGTATTTT. It specifies CASSLARRGATDTQYF. The variable domain in full, with the rest retrieved from reference TRBV7-6 and TRBJ2-3, is GAGVSQSPRYKVTKRGQDVALRCDPISGHVSLYWYRQALGQGPEFLTYFNYEAQQDKSGLPNDRFSAERPEGSISTLTIQRTEQRDSAMYRCASSLARRGATDTQYFGPGTRLTVL.

On this clonotype: One end of the junction is discordant with germline, which a read error may explain. The chain links TRBV4-2 to TRBJ2-5; TRBD1 might be the D (6 bases). Per germline, CDR1 LGHNA and CDR2 YNFKEQ. The CDR3 extends over 14 amino acids. This CDR3 is CASSRDNLGETQYF. CDR3 coding DNA: TGCGCCAGCAGCCGGGACAATCTGGGAGAGACCCAGTACTTC.

The chain uses TRBV29-1 and TRBJ1-1; D possibly corresponds to TRBD1 (6 bases). CDR1 and CDR2 (germline): SQVTM, ANQGSEA. Trimming pared 2 bases from V and 4 bases from J, leaving 17 bases between. The CDR3 runs 15 residues. In DNA, the CDR3 is TGCAGCGTTGAACGGTCAGGGGTCTCTCTCACTGAAGCTTTCTTT. Translation: CSVERSGVSLTEAFF.

The J gene is TRBJ1-5, the V gene TRBV29-1, with TRBD1 matching over 8 bases. CDR3 length: 12 amino acids. Germline V gives CDR1 SQVTM, CDR2 ANQGSEA. The J segment lost 4 bases and the V segment lost 8 bases, leaving 4 bases of the junction unmatched. The CDR3 spells CSIRQGNQPQHF. The DNA for the CDR3 is TGCAGCATAAGACAGGGGAATCAGCCCCAGCATTTT.

This clonotype was seen a few times. The chain is built from TRBV18 and TRBJ2-5; TRBD1 is a possible D gene (6 bases). This CDR3 region has 14 residues. Germline V gene data show CDR1 as KGHSH and CDR2 as LQKENI. Trimming took off 2 bases at V and 3 bases at J, with 10 bases between the two ends. CDR3 residues: CASSPGAGEETQYF. The CDR3 coding sequence is TGTGCCAGCTCACCAGGGGCAGGGGAAGAGACCCAGTACTTC.

The chain employs TRBV11-3 and TRBJ2-1; D unclear. CDR3 length equals 15 residues. CDR1 is SGHNT, CDR2 YENEEA, per germline. The germline V and J ends were trimmed by 5 bases and 0 bases, with 11 bases remaining between them. The CDR3 sequence is CASSNSPSSYNEQFF. The DNA for the CDR3 is TGTGCCAGCAGCAATTCCCCATCCTCCTACAATGAGCAGTTCTTC. Using reference TRBV11-3 and TRBJ2-1 for the parts outside the CDR3, the full variable domain is EAGVVQSPRYKIIEKKQPVAFWCNPISGHNTLYWYLQNLGQGPELLIRYENEEAVDDSQLPKDRFSAERLKGVDSTLKIQPAELGDSAVYLCASSNSPSSYNEQFFGPGTRLTVL.

V usage is TRBV29-1 and J usage is TRBJ2-7; 7 bases are shared with TRBD1. The ends lost 6 bases at V and 3 bases at J; junction bases unmatched: 5. The germline V gene encodes CDR1 SQVTM and CDR2 ANQGSEA. The CDR3 is 12 amino acids. The CDR3 DNA reads TGCAGCGTGAGGGGGACAGTCTACGAGCAGTACTTC. It yields the protein CSVRGTVYEQYF.

This clonotype was recorded a few times. The chain couples TRBV24-1 to TRBJ2-3; 7 positions match TRBD1. The CDR3 runs to 15 residues. Germline V gene sequence: CDR1 KGHDR, CDR2 SFDVKD. Trimming cost V 3 bases and J 0 bases; bases outside gene matches: 2. The CDR3: CATSDPGQSTDTQYF. As DNA, the CDR3 is TGTGCCACCAGTGATCCGGGACAGAGCACAGATACGCAGTATTTT.

This clonotype showed up just a few times. The chain has TRBV2 and TRBJ1-5; D ambiguous. Trimming removed 4 bases from V and 6 bases from J, with 4 bases in between. The CDR3 extends over 11 amino acids. CDR1 is SNHLY, CDR2 FYNNEI, per germline. CDR3 DNA: TGTGCCAGCAGTGTGGGTCAGCCCCAGCATTTT. It is translated as CASSVGQPQHF.

This chain links TRBV24-1 with TRBJ2-2; no clear D. There are 15 residues in the CDR3. Trimming stripped 0 bases from V and 0 bases from J, with 4 bases between. Germline CDR1 and CDR2: KGHDR and SFDVKD. CDR3 region: CATSDLSANTGELFF. For the CDR3, the DNA is TGTGCCACCAGTGATTTGTCCGCGAACACCGGGGAGCTGTTTTTT.

J is TRBJ2-1 and V is TRBV28, with 11 positions matching TRBD2. V lost 7 bases to trimming and J lost 8 bases; unmatched junction nucleotides: 10. The CDR3 is 15 residues long. Looked up from germline, CDR1 is MDHEN and CDR2 is SYDVKM. Here the CDR3 DNA reads TGTGCCAGCAAAAGAATAGCGGGAGGGTCGGATGAGCAGTTCTTC. Amino acid sequence: CASKRIAGGSDEQFF.

V usage is TRBV6-5 and J usage is TRBJ1-5; D ambiguous. V lost 4 bases and J lost 5, with 9 bases in between. The length of the CDR3 is 13 residues. Germline values: CDR1 MNHEY, CDR2 SVGAGI. As DNA, the CDR3 is TGTGCCAGCAGTTCCCTGCGGTATCAGCCCCAGCATTTT. Its translation: CASSSLRYQPQHF.

V usage is TRBV15 and J usage is TRBJ2-1, with D unresolved. The V and J ends lost 0 bases and 9 bases respectively, with 15 bases between them. The CDR3 consists of 15 residues. The germline V gene has CDR1 LNHNV and CDR2 YYDKDF (reference sequence). The CDR3 protein is CATSRDGGPRFEQFF. DNA of the CDR3: TGTGCCACCAGCAGAGATGGCGGACCGCGTTTTGAGCAGTTCTTC.

This clonotype was detected a few times. The chain couples TRBV5-6 to TRBJ2-5; no firm D call. Looked up from germline, CDR1 is SGHDT and CDR2 is YYEEEE. CDR3 length: 15 residues. Trimming cost V 0 bases and J 5 bases, with 14 bases left between them. The CDR3 loop reads CASSLEGSLGETQYF. In nucleotides, the CDR3 is TGTGCCAGCAGCTTGGAGGGATCTTTAGGGGAGACCCAGTACTTC. Supplemented by reference TRBV5-6 and TRBJ2-5, the full variable domain reads DAGVTQSPTHLIKTRGQQVTLRCSPKSGHDTVSWYQQALGQGPQFIFQYYEEEERQRGNFPDRFSGHQFPNYSSELNVNALLLGDSALYLCASSLEGSLGETQYFGPGTRLLVL.

This clonotype has more than one count but fewer than ten. The V gene is TRBV29-1, the J gene TRBJ2-2, with 7 bases matching TRBD2. The CDR3 length is 14 residues. CDR1 is SQVTM, CDR2 ANQGSEA, per germline. The trim removed 1 base at V and 6 bases at J, leaving 5 bases unmatched. CDR3 in amino acids: CSVEGELAPGELFF. CDR3 DNA sequence: TGCAGCGTTGAAGGGGAACTAGCGCCCGGGGAGCTGTTTTTT.

The J gene is TRBJ2-6, the V gene TRBV24-1, with 7 bases identical to TRBD1. CDR1 and CDR2 from the germline V gene are KGHDR and SFDVKD. The J segment lost 0 bases and the V segment lost 4 bases, leaving 11 bases of the junction unmatched. The CDR3 contains 19 residues. This chain's CDR3 is CATSDNRQGWNSGANVLTF. In nucleotides, the CDR3 is TGTGCCACCAGTGACAACCGACAGGGATGGAACTCTGGGGCCAACGTCCTGACTTTC.

With regard to this clonotype: This may arise from a read error, as a much more abundant clone is one base away. J is TRBJ2-3 and V is TRBV29-1; 7 positions agree with TRBD1. Germline CDR1 and CDR2: SQVTM and ANQGSEA. This CDR3 contains 15 residues. The V and J ends lost 2 bases and 5 bases, in that order; junction bases with no gene match: 10. The CDR3 spells CSVEQGQRGQDTQYF. CDR3 nucleotides: TGCAGCGTTGAACAGGGACAGAGAGGGCAAGATACGCAGTATTTT.

J is TRBJ1-1 and V is TRBV5-1, with D hard to call. With 4 bases removed from V and 1 base from J, the gap between germline ends came to 11 bases. Germline assignment: CDR1 SGHRS and CDR2 YFSETQ. CDR3 length: 14 amino acids. CDR3 sequence (DNA): TGCGCCAGCAGCACCCGGGCCCCGAACACTGAAGCTTTCTTT. It yields the protein CASSTRAPNTEAFF.

This chain uses TRBV19 with TRBJ2-7, with TRBD1 matching 7 bases. The CDR3 covers 15 residues. V dropped 5 bases and J dropped 3; count of bases not matched to a gene: 10. The germline V gene has CDR1 LNHDA and CDR2 SQIVND (reference sequence). As DNA, the CDR3 is TGTGCCAGTAGTGCGACAGGGTACGAAAACTACGAGCAGTACTTC. It yields the protein CASSATGYENYEQYF.

The V gene is TRBV5-1, the J gene TRBJ1-1; D is ambiguous. CDR1 is SGHRS, CDR2 YFSETQ, per germline. The V end lost 4 bases, the J end lost 1 base, and 14 bases lay between the germline ends. There are 15 residues in the CDR3. The CDR3 DNA reads as TGCGCCAGCAGCCCCGCGAACGGCGGGAACACTGAAGCTTTCTTT. As protein: CASSPANGGNTEAFF. Drawing the rest from reference TRBV5-1 and TRBJ1-1, the complete variable domain is KAGVTQTPRYLIKTRGQQVTLSCSPISGHRSVSWYQQTPGQGLQFLFEYFSETQRNKGNFPGRFSGRQFSNSRSEMNVSTLELGDSALYLCASSPANGGNTEAFFGQGTRLTVV.